A selection of T cell receptor beta chains follows, all from one sample in a study of blood T cell repertoires in COVID-19. Here immunoSEQ multiplex PCR was the method, and the copy in TCRdb shows in-frame clones only, minus some. This table holds about 170,000 clones, around 87% found once. The specimen was peripheral blood. The receptor source for this set is a woman older than 75 in a cohort sampled during active or convalescent COVID-19. Both conserved end residues are part of each CDR3. The D gene is left open where the match is weak. The size entry is marked missing in some rows and otherwise reads once, few, many or a size class.

clone size	CDR3 length	D gene	V gene	J gene	CDR3 protein	CDR3 DNA
NA	15	NA	TRBV11-2	TRBJ1-5	CASSLGSGFNQPQHF	TGTGCCAGCAGCTTAGGTTCAGGGTTCAATCAGCCCCAGCATTTT
few	13	TRBD1	TRBV4-1	TRBJ1-3	CASSLQGGNTIYF	TGCGCCAGCAGCCTACAGGGGGGAAACACCATATATTTT
NA	11	NA	TRBV28	TRBJ2-2	CASSLTGELFF	TGTGCCAGCAGTCTCACCGGGGAGCTGTTTTTT
NA	11	NA	TRBV11-2	TRBJ2-3	CASSSPNTQYF	TGTGCCAGCAGCTCCCCAAATACGCAGTATTTT
NA	14	NA	TRBV11-3	TRBJ1-2	CASSFREGNYGYTF	TGTGCCAGCAGCTTCCGAGAGGGAAACTATGGCTACACCTTC
NA	16	TRBD2	TRBV6-5	TRBJ2-3	CASSYGGSGRGDTQYF	TGTGCCAGCAGTTACGGAGGTAGCGGGAGAGGAGATACGCAGTATTTT
NA	15	TRBD1	TRBV5-6	TRBJ1-5	CASSGTGTANQPQHF	TGTGCCAGCAGCGGGACCGGGACAGCCAATCAGCCCCAGCATTTT
NA	19	NA	TRBV28	TRBJ2-4	CASSLVSLTALSAKNIQYF	TGTGCTAGCAGTTTGGTCTCCCTGACAGCCTTGAGCGCCAAAAACATTCAGTACTTC
once	18	NA	TRBV10-3	TRBJ2-3	CAISRRGGAGEVTDTQYF	TGTGCCATCAGTCGAAGGGGGGGTGCGGGAGAGGTCACGGATACGCAGTATTTT
NA	15	NA	TRBV5-8	TRBJ1-2	CASSLAGGYFYGYTF	TGTGCCAGCAGCTTGGCCGGGGGGTATTTCTATGGCTACACCTTC
NA	14	NA	TRBV18	TRBJ1-5	CASSPPGGIQPQHF	TGTGCCAGCTCACCACCGGGGGGGATTCAGCCCCAGCATTTT
NA	17	TRBD2	TRBV11-2	TRBJ2-4	CASSLPFLAGAKNIQYF	TGTGCCAGCAGCCTACCCTTCTTAGCGGGAGCCAAAAACATTCAGTACTTC
NA	15	TRBD2	TRBV9	TRBJ2-1	CASSVSGGAHNEQFF	TGTGCCAGCAGCGTTAGCGGGGGGGCCCACAATGAGCAGTTCTTC
NA	13	NA	TRBV18	TRBJ1-1	CASSPSGEEEAFF	TGTGCCAGCTCACCATCGGGAGAGGAGGAAGCTTTCTTT
few	14	NA	TRBV6-5	TRBJ2-3	CASSYAGGTDTQYF	TGTGCCAGCAGTTACGCCGGGGGCACAGATACGCAGTATTTT
NA	12	TRBD2	TRBV29-1	TRBJ2-1	CSAGGRAHEQFF	TGCAGCGCGGGGGGGAGGGCCCATGAGCAGTTCTTC
many	16	TRBD1	TRBV9	TRBJ1-3	CASSVDTGGTGNTIYF	TGTGCCAGCAGCGTAGACACAGGGGGGACTGGAAACACCATATATTTT
NA	12	NA	TRBV5-1	TRBJ1-1	CASSQANTEAFF	TGCGCCAGCAGCCAGGCGAACACTGAAGCTTTCTTT
NA	13	NA	TRBV6-5	TRBJ1-1	CASSYLGNTEAFF	TGTGCCAGCAGTTACCTAGGGAACACTGAAGCTTTCTTT
NA	15	NA	TRBV5-5	TRBJ1-3	CASHQTGSSGNTIYF	TGTGCCAGCCACCAGACAGGCAGCTCTGGAAACACCATATATTTT
NA	14	NA	TRBV30	TRBJ1-6	CAWRHDRSNSPLHF	TGTGCCTGGAGGCACGACAGGAGTAATTCACCCCTCCACTTT
NA	16	TRBD2	TRBV2	TRBJ2-2	CASTPGLRQRGGELFF	TGTGCCAGTACCCCGGGACTAAGGCAGAGGGGCGGGGAGCTGTTTTTT
NA	15	NA	TRBV13	TRBJ1-2	CASSQLRGGPYGYTF	TGTGCCAGCAGCCAGCTAAGGGGGGGACCCTATGGCTACACCTTC
few	14	TRBD1	TRBV5-1	TRBJ1-2	CASSFDRARGGYTF	TGCGCCAGCAGCTTTGACAGGGCACGGGGTGGCTACACCTTC
NA	12	TRBD1	TRBV27	TRBJ2-5	CASSPLTGGEYF	TGTGCCAGCAGTCCATTGACAGGGGGCGAGTACTTC
NA	17	TRBD2	TRBV3-1/TRBV3-2	TRBJ2-1	CASSRQSSGTHYNEQFF	TGTGCCAGCAGCAGGCAATCCAGCGGGACTCACTACAATGAGCAGTTCTTC
NA	12	NA	TRBV5-1	TRBJ1-1	CASSPGNTEAFF	TGCGCCAGCAGCCCGGGGAACACTGAAGCTTTCTTT
NA	16	NA	TRBV7-9	TRBJ1-1	CASSSERGAGRTEAFF	TGTGCCAGCAGCTCAGAACGGGGGGCCGGGAGGACTGAAGCTTTCTTT
NA	13	TRBD2	TRBV10-3	TRBJ2-7	CAITGLAGGEQYF	TGTGCCATCACCGGACTAGCGGGGGGCGAGCAGTACTTC
NA	14	NA	TRBV18	TRBJ2-7	CASSPPADNYEQYF	TGTGCCAGCTCACCACCGGCGGACAACTACGAGCAGTACTTC
medium-sized	13	NA	TRBV19	TRBJ1-1	CASSIDMNTEAFF	TGTGCCAGTAGTATCGACATGAACACTGAAGCTTTCTTT
NA	17	TRBD2	TRBV5-8	TRBJ2-5	CASSLRGLAGVEETQYF	TGTGCCAGCAGCTTGAGGGGACTAGCGGGAGTGGAAGAGACCCAGTACTTC
once	16	TRBD2	TRBV4-1	TRBJ2-1	CASSQDLSSGSNEQFF	TGCGCCAGCAGCCAAGATCTGTCTAGCGGGAGTAATGAGCAGTTCTTC
NA	16	TRBD1	TRBV18	TRBJ1-1	CASSSNGQGAEGEAFF	TGTGCCAGCTCATCAAACGGACAGGGGGCTGAGGGCGAAGCTTTCTTT
NA	14	TRBD1	TRBV28	TRBJ1-4	CASSEDRANEKLFF	TGTGCCAGCAGCGAGGACAGGGCTAATGAAAAACTGTTTTTT
NA	16	NA	TRBV27	TRBJ1-1	CASSLLGGAPNTEAFF	TGTGCCAGCAGTTTATTGGGCGGGGCCCCGAACACTGAAGCTTTCTTT
NA	13	TRBD1	TRBV2	TRBJ1-1	CASSWTGVAEAFF	TGTGCCAGCAGCTGGACAGGGGTGGCTGAAGCTTTCTTT